This T cell receptor beta chain was documented in a study of PD-1 blockade in classical Hodgkin lymphoma. Study as a whole: Intravenous delivery of nivolumab at 3 mg/kg to patients occurred every 2 weeks. Overall study results and limits: Complete responders' baseline diversity resembled that of newly diagnosed patients.

Deletions cut 7 bases from V and 5 bases from J, with 12 bases between. Germline V gives CDR1 LNHDA, CDR2 SQIVND (reference sequence). The CDR3 totals 13 residues. Clones were read by immunoSEQ multiplex PCR, and TCRdb kept only the in-frame ones, dropping some. The sample holds under 35,000 clones, around 68% seen once. As concerns this clone: Antigen: not known.

Regarding time point: cycle 4 day 1 (C4D1), after about 6 weeks of nivolumab. The patients all showed relapse after autologous stem cell transplantation, while their brentuximab vedotin exposure varied. When best responses were assessed, they were complete response, partial response or progressive disease. The TCR comes from a human donor with classical Hodgkin lymphoma. Source: peripheral blood mononuclear cells (PBMCs), taken before the fourth cycle of nivolumab. The chain has TRBV19 and TRBJ1-5; perhaps TRBD1 as D (5 bases). CDR3 residues: CASTQRGDQPQHF. The CDR3 bases are TGTGCCAGTACCCAACGGGGGGATCAGCCCCAGCATTTT.